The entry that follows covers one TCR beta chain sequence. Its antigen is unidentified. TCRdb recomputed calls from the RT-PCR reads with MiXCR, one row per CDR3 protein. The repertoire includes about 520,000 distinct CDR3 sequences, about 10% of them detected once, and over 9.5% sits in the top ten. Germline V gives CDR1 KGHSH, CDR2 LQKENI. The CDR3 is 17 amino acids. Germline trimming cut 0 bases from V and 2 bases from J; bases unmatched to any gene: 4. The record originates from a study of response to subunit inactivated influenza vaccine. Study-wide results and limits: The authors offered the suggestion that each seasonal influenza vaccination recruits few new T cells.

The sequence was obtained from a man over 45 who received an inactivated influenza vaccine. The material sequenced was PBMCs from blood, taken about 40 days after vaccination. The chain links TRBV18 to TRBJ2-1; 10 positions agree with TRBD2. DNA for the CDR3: TGTGCCAGCTCACCACCACAGAGCGGGGGGGCCTACAATGAGCAGTTCTTC. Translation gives CASSPPQSGGAYNEQFF.